The rows below give T cell receptor beta chains drawn from one sample of a study of shared clonotypes between healthy human individuals. Generated by immunoSEQ multiplex PCR, the TCRdb table keeps only in-frame clones and is missing some. This table has a few million clones, about 93% appearing once. Sequences were obtained from naive CD8+ T cells from PBMCs. These receptors came from a man aged 18 to 35 in good health. Some clones in this sample may be carry-over from other donors' samples. Each CDR3 is given with its conserved first and last residue. D genes are given only for firm matches. Part of the rows lack a size; the others show once, few, many or a class for expanded clones.

v_call: TRBV7-9
d_call: -
clone_size: -
j_call: TRBJ2-1
cdr3_nt: TGTGCCAGCAGCGAACCAGGGGGGTCCTACAATGAGCAGTTCTTC
cdr3_aa: CASSEPGGSYNEQFF

v_call: TRBV27
d_call: -
clone_size: -
j_call: TRBJ2-7
cdr3_nt: TGTGCCAGCAGTTTAACGGATTCTTACGAGCAGTACTTC
cdr3_aa: CASSLTDSYEQYF

v_call: TRBV2
d_call: -
clone_size: -
j_call: TRBJ2-7
cdr3_nt: TGTGCCAGCAGTTCCCACAGGGTCCCCTACGAGCAGTACTTC
cdr3_aa: CASSSHRVPYEQYF

v_call: TRBV12-5
d_call: -
clone_size: -
j_call: TRBJ2-1
cdr3_nt: TGTGCTAGTGGTTTGGGCCAAGGGTCAAACAATGAGCAGTTCTTC
cdr3_aa: CASGLGQGSNNEQFF

v_call: TRBV7-8
d_call: TRBD1
clone_size: -
j_call: TRBJ1-1
cdr3_nt: TGTGCCAGCAGCTTAGCGACAGGGATTAAAGGTGAAGCTTTCTTT
cdr3_aa: CASSLATGIKGEAFF

v_call: TRBV4-1
d_call: TRBD2
clone_size: -
j_call: TRBJ2-4
cdr3_nt: TGCGCCAGCAGCCAAGGCCGACTACCGGGACTAGCGGGAGTAGCCAAAAACATTCAGTACTTC
cdr3_aa: CASSQGRLPGLAGVAKNIQYF

v_call: TRBV2
d_call: -
clone_size: -
j_call: TRBJ1-2
cdr3_nt: TGTGCCAGCAGTGAACGTGCGGGGGTCTATGGCTACACCTTC
cdr3_aa: CASSERAGVYGYTF

v_call: TRBV2
d_call: -
clone_size: -
j_call: TRBJ2-1
cdr3_nt: TGTGCCAGCACCCCCCTCGATGACAGGAGCTCCTACAATGAGCAGTTCTTC
cdr3_aa: CASTPLDDRSSYNEQFF

v_call: TRBV7-6
d_call: TRBD1
clone_size: -
j_call: TRBJ1-3
cdr3_nt: TGTGCCAGCAGCTTGTCACAGGGGCTACTCTCTGGAAACACCATATATTTT
cdr3_aa: CASSLSQGLLSGNTIYF

v_call: TRBV9
d_call: -
clone_size: -
j_call: TRBJ2-7
cdr3_nt: TGTGCCAGCAGCGTAGGGGGACTGTCCTACGAGCAGTACTTC
cdr3_aa: CASSVGGLSYEQYF

v_call: TRBV7-3
d_call: -
clone_size: -
j_call: TRBJ2-2
cdr3_nt: TGTGCCAGCAGCTTGCTAACCGGGGAGCTGTTTTTT
cdr3_aa: CASSLLTGELFF

v_call: TRBV27
d_call: -
clone_size: -
j_call: TRBJ1-2
cdr3_nt: TGTGCCAGCAGTTGGTCCGGGGGGGGGAACTATGGCTACACCTTC
cdr3_aa: CASSWSGGGNYGYTF

v_call: TRBV5-6
d_call: -
clone_size: -
j_call: TRBJ1-2
cdr3_nt: TGTGCCAGCAGCCTCGTGACAGAAGACTATGGCTACACCTTC
cdr3_aa: CASSLVTEDYGYTF

v_call: TRBV9
d_call: -
clone_size: -
j_call: TRBJ1-2
cdr3_nt: TGTGCCAGCAGCGTATCAGGGTCCCACTATGGCTACACCTTC
cdr3_aa: CASSVSGSHYGYTF

v_call: TRBV30
d_call: TRBD2
clone_size: once
j_call: TRBJ2-1
cdr3_nt: TGTGCCTGGAGCCCCGGGGCGGGAGGGCCGTGGGATGAGCAGTTCTTC
cdr3_aa: CAWSPGAGGPWDEQFF

v_call: TRBV9
d_call: -
clone_size: -
j_call: TRBJ2-7
cdr3_nt: TGTGCCAGCAGCGAGGGGGTACGCGGCGAGCAGTACTTC
cdr3_aa: CASSEGVRGEQYF

v_call: TRBV6-5
d_call: -
clone_size: -
j_call: TRBJ2-2
cdr3_nt: TGTGCCAGCAGTTACCCCGAGGGCACCGGGGAGCTGTTTTTT
cdr3_aa: CASSYPEGTGELFF

v_call: TRBV5-1
d_call: TRBD1
clone_size: once
j_call: TRBJ2-1
cdr3_nt: TGCGCCAGCAGCTTTACAAGGGACAGTAGACACAATGAGCAGTTCTTC
cdr3_aa: CASSFTRDSRHNEQFF

v_call: TRBV7-9
d_call: -
clone_size: -
j_call: TRBJ2-1
cdr3_nt: TGTGCCAGCAGCTTAGACCGGGGTTACAATGAGCAGTTCTTC
cdr3_aa: CASSLDRGYNEQFF

v_call: TRBV28
d_call: TRBD1
clone_size: -
j_call: TRBJ1-3
cdr3_nt: TGTGCCAGCAGTCCTTGGACAGGAGGGGACACCATATATTTT
cdr3_aa: CASSPWTGGDTIYF

v_call: TRBV27
d_call: -
clone_size: few
j_call: TRBJ2-1
cdr3_nt: TGTGCCAGCAGTTTAGGGCAGAACCCTTACAATGAGCAGTTCTTC
cdr3_aa: CASSLGQNPYNEQFF

v_call: TRBV7-9
d_call: TRBD2
clone_size: once
j_call: TRBJ2-1
cdr3_nt: TGTGCCAGCAGGGGCCCCCCTAGCGGGATGTCCTACAATGAGCAGTTCTTC
cdr3_aa: CASRGPPSGMSYNEQFF